This T cell receptor (beta chain) stems from a study of molecular identifiers for immune sequencing clone quantification. In the study overall: Four of five splits of RNA from about 20,000 or 100,000 naive CD8 cells were sequenced in replicates.

This clonotype was observed a few times. Its antigen is not identified. Library preparation followed earlier protocols using designated TCR primers. Via MiXCR, TCRdb re-called the PCR reads, giving one row per CDR3 protein. The data contain more than 550,000 distinct CDR3 sequences, 25% of them singletons. Study-wide results and limits: Shared barcodes on identical TCR molecules could underestimate the sizes of highly expanded clones. Over 98% of effector molecules, but under 1% in naive cells, were held by clones with more than 20 RNA copies.

With 4 bases clipped from V and 5 bases from J, the junction kept 7 bases outside the gene matches. The CDR3 extends over 15 amino acids. The germline CDR1 and CDR2 sequences are LGHDT and YNNKEL (reference sequence). This chain uses TRBV3-1 with TRBJ2-7; 11 bases match TRBD1. The sequencing sample was made of naive CD8+ T cells from blood, with Jurkat cell RNA spiked in. Regarding subset: FACS-sorted CD8+CD4-CCR7+CD45RA+ naive T cells. The clonotype was recovered from a human donor in good health. Some libraries in this study had Jurkat cell RNA spiked in. CDR3: CASSRPGQGVHEQYF. The CDR3 coding sequence is TGTGCCAGCAGCCGCCCGGGACAGGGGGTCCACGAGCAGTACTTC.